This entry features one TCR beta chain sequence. This CDR3 spans 19 amino acids. Trimming cost V 5 bases and J 0 bases, with 23 bases left between them. CDR1 and CDR2 (germline): MNHEY, SMNVEV (reference sequence). As handled by the study authors: Amplified reference gene primers provided the basis for estimating nucleated cell counts. The repertoire was sequenced with immunoSEQ multiplex PCR; TCRdb's copy has only in-frame clones and lacks some. V and J calls and clone size are those listed in that table; D and trimming were worked out from the DNA. Of 150,000 to 200,000 clones in the sample, around 86% were seen once. The entry originates in a study of blood T cell repertoires in COVID-19.

The sample comprised peripheral blood. This TCR derives from a man between 65 and 85 years old who had recovered from COVID-19. The chain recombines TRBV27 with TRBJ2-1; maybe TRBD2 (6 bases). CDR3 bases: TGTGCCAGCAGTAGCTGGGGGGTCCTCGATCATAACTCCTACAATGAGCAGTTCTTC. Its translation is CASSSWGVLDHNSYNEQFF.